A single sample gave rise to the 8 T cell receptor beta chains below, sequenced in a study of blood T cell repertoires in COVID-19. The assay was immunoSEQ multiplex PCR, and TCRdb's table has in-frame clones only and misses some. This table has 150,000 to 200,000 clones, roughly three quarters appearing once. Source material: peripheral blood. The receptors stem from a woman aged 80 or older with COVID-19, enrolled during active disease.

As concerns this clone: At the DNA level, this CDR3 is encoded by other sequences in the same sample as well. The genes are TRBV19 and TRBJ1-5; D is perhaps TRBD1 (6 bases). Germline CDR1 reads LNHDA; CDR2 reads SQIVND (reference sequence). CDR3 length: 13 residues. V was pared by 6 bases and J by 2 bases, with 8 bases between. CDR3 bases: TGTGCCAGTAGACAGGGTGGCAATCAGCCCCAGCATTTT. Protein: CASRQGGNQPQHF.

The sample holds one count of this clone. The chain couples TRBV11-3 to TRBJ1-6; 9 bases are shared with TRBD1. The CDR3 loop spans 16 amino acids. Trimming took 0 bases from V and 8 from J; bases not matched to a gene: 5. Germline CDR1 and CDR2: SGHNT and YENEEA. The CDR3 is CASSLDRQGVHSPLHF. In nucleotides, the CDR3 is TGTGCCAGCAGCTTAGATAGACAGGGGGTGCATTCACCCCTCCACTTT.

The chain is built from TRBV18 and TRBJ2-3; no firm D call. V was cut by 0 bases and J by 4 bases, with 5 bases left in between. CDR1 and CDR2 from the germline V gene are KGHSH and LQKENI. The CDR3 runs 13 residues. CDR3 amino acids: CASSPPGADTQYF. The CDR3 bases are TGTGCCAGCTCACCACCTGGAGCAGATACGCAGTATTTT.

This clone was detected only a few times. The chain combines TRBV24-1 with TRBJ1-2; the D is unclear. V lost 7 bases to trimming and J lost 2 bases, with 7 bases between them. There are 12 residues in the CDR3. Germline V gives CDR1 KGHDR, CDR2 SFDVKD. This CDR3 is CATSERNYGYTF. The CDR3 coding sequence is TGTGCCACCAGCGAGAGGAACTATGGCTACACCTTC.

The V gene is TRBV30, the J gene TRBJ1-2; perhaps TRBD1 as D (6 bases). The V and J ends lost 3 bases and 2 bases respectively, with 10 bases between them. CDR1 is GTSNPN, CDR2 SVGIG, per germline (reference sequence). The CDR3 totals 13 residues. CDR3 amino acids: CAWSSGVNYGYTF. In nucleotides, the CDR3 is TGTGCCTGGAGCTCAGGGGTAAACTATGGCTACACCTTC.

Many counts were recorded for this clone. The chain is built from TRBV10-3 and TRBJ1-1; tentatively, D is TRBD1 (6 bases). Germline V gene data show CDR1 as ENHRY and CDR2 as SYGVKD. The CDR3 contains 15 residues. V lost 2 bases to trimming and J lost 0 bases, with 10 bases between them. The CDR3 coding sequence is TGTGCCATCAGTGAGCCTACAGGGTTGAACACTGAAGCTTTCTTT. It is translated as CAISEPTGLNTEAFF.

V usage is TRBV13 and J usage is TRBJ2-7; TRBD2 agrees at 8 bases. Germline CDR1 is PRHDT and CDR2 is FYEKMQ (reference sequence). The ends lost 0 bases at V and 2 bases at J; junction bases unmatched: 6. The CDR3 sequence is 16 residues long. The DNA of the CDR3 is TGTGCCAGCAGCTTAGGCCGAGCGGGGGCAGCCTACGAGCAGTACTTC. This gives the protein CASSLGRAGAAYEQYF.

The chain links TRBV19 to TRBJ2-2; 7 bases line up with TRBD2. This CDR3 region has 16 residues. The J segment lost 6 bases and the V segment lost 3 bases, leaving 10 bases of the junction unmatched. Germline lookup yields CDR1 LNHDA and CDR2 SQIVND (reference sequence). This CDR3 reads CASSIGGGPSPGELFF. The CDR3 DNA reads TGTGCCAGTAGTATCGGGGGAGGGCCATCTCCCGGGGAGCTGTTTTTT.